These 11 T cell receptor beta chains were sequenced from one sample in a study of cytomegalovirus exposure and HLA in healthy donors. Clones were sequenced by immunoSEQ multiplex PCR, and TCRdb holds only the in-frame ones, with some missing. Seen here are roughly 140,000 clones, approximately 89% observed once, and the top ten hold 0.6% to 0.85%. Sequencing was carried out using PBMCs. The receptor source for this set is a man aged 18 to 29 in good health and CMV-seronegative.

The rearrangement joins TRBV11-2 to TRBJ2-5, with 10 bases identical to TRBD2. Losses at the gene ends were 2 bases for V and 5 bases for J; bases not matched to a gene: 8. Germline V gene data show CDR1 as SGHAT and CDR2 as FQNNGV. The CDR3 loop spans 16 amino acids. The CDR3 nucleotides read TGTGCCAGCAGCTTATCGCGGCTAGCGGGGGCTGAGACCCAGTACTTC. Protein product: CASSLSRLAGAETQYF.

The chain links TRBV7-2 to TRBJ2-5, with D uncertain. The CDR3 has 14 amino acids. V lost 0 bases, J lost 0 bases, and 5 bases lay in between. The germline V gene has CDR1 SGHTA and CDR2 FQGNSA. In nucleotides, the CDR3 is TGTGCCAGCAGCTTAGCGCACAACCAAGAGACCCAGTACTTC. Amino acids: CASSLAHNQETQYF.

The rearrangement uses TRBV5-6 and TRBJ2-1; D is unclear. Germline lookup yields CDR1 SGHDT and CDR2 YYEEEE. This CDR3 spans 14 amino acids. Trimming removed 0 bases from V and 9 bases from J, with 13 bases in between. The CDR3 spells CASSLVFHRGEQFF. As DNA, the CDR3 is TGTGCCAGCAGCTTGGTTTTCCACCGCGGTGAGCAGTTCTTC.

Regarding this clone: Within the sample, other DNA sequences also encode this same CDR3. This chain connects TRBV5-1 to TRBJ1-2; 9 bases match TRBD1. CDR1 is SGHRS and CDR2 is YFSETQ in the germline V gene. There are 14 residues in the CDR3. Trimming took 4 bases from V and 1 from J; bases not matched to a gene: 2. In DNA, the CDR3 is TGCGCCAGCAGCCCGGACAGGGGTAACTATGGCTACACCTTC. This gives the protein CASSPDRGNYGYTF.

The gene calls are TRBV6-1 and TRBJ2-3; 7 nucleotides align to TRBD2. CDR1 MNHNS and CDR2 SASEGT come from the germline V gene. The CDR3 contains 16 residues. V dropped 2 bases and J dropped 1; count of bases not matched to a gene: 6. CDR3 amino acids: CASSEKAGAGTDTQYF. CDR3 nucleotides: TGTGCCAGCAGTGAAAAGGCGGGAGCGGGCACAGATACGCAGTATTTT.

The chain recombines TRBV30 with TRBJ2-7; 7 bases align to TRBD1. The CDR3 contains 15 residues. V lost 0 bases and J lost 4; bases outside the gene matches: 9. Germline CDR1 reads GTSNPN; CDR2 reads SVGIG (reference sequence). Here the CDR3 reads CAWSVGETGNYEQYV. The CDR3, as DNA: TGTGCCTGGAGTGTTGGGGAGACAGGGAATTACGAGCAGTACGTC.

V is TRBV28 and J is TRBJ2-3, with 7 bases matching TRBD1. V dropped 5 bases and J dropped 4; count of bases not matched to a gene: 6. Germline lookup yields CDR1 MDHEN and CDR2 SYDVKM. CDR3 size: 14 residues. Written as DNA, the CDR3 is TGTGCCAGCAGTCCCCCCCAGGGGGCAGATACGCAGTATTTT. Protein: CASSPPQGADTQYF.

The chain employs TRBV5-1 and TRBJ1-1, with a possible D match to TRBD1 (6 bases). Per the germline V gene, CDR1 is SGHRS and CDR2 is YFSETQ. This CDR3 region has 16 residues. Trimming removed 4 bases from V and 0 bases from J, with 16 bases in between. This CDR3 is CASSREQGGVNTEAFF. CDR3 nucleotides: TGCGCCAGCAGCAGGGAACAGGGAGGGGTGAACACTGAAGCTTTCTTT.

This chain joins TRBV10-3 and TRBJ2-7, with TRBD2 matching over 8 bases. The CDR3 has 14 amino acids. The V gene's germline CDR1 is ENHRY and CDR2 SYGVKD. V was clipped by 5 bases and J by 1 base; unmatched bases: 4. The CDR3 loop reads CAISRSGSSYEQYV. As DNA, the CDR3 is TGTGCCATCAGTCGAAGCGGGAGTTCCTACGAGCAGTACGTC.

This clone came up once. V gene TRBV7-9 combines with J gene TRBJ1-1; perhaps TRBD1 as D (5 bases). Germline lookup yields CDR1 SEHNR and CDR2 FQNEAQ (reference sequence). This CDR3 comprises 15 residues. V lost 1 base and J 6 bases, leaving 15 bases between the germline ends. The CDR3 loop reads CASSLGLAGYAEAFF. The CDR3 DNA sequence: TGTGCCAGCAGCTTAGGGTTGGCAGGGTATGCTGAAGCTTTCTTT.

The chain carries TRBV30 and TRBJ1-2; D is possibly TRBD1 (5 bases). Germline CDR1 and CDR2: GTSNPN and SVGIG (reference sequence). The CDR3 length is 11 residues. V was pared by 4 bases and J by 8 bases, with 11 bases between. The CDR3 bases are TGTGCCTGGACCCAGGGTCTCGGCTACACCTTC. Its protein product is CAWTQGLGYTF. Filled out from reference TRBV30 and TRBJ1-2, the complete variable domain reads SQTIHQWPATLVQPVGSPLSLECTVEGTSNPNLYWYRQAAGRGLQLLFYSVGIGQISSEVPQNLSASRPQDRQFILSSKKLLLSDSGFYLCAWTQGLGYTFGSGTRLTVV.